One and the same sample provided the 29 T cell receptor beta chains below, sequenced in a study of early stage breast cancer tumors. TCRdb's table, derived via immunoSEQ multiplex PCR, lists solely in-frame clones and lacks some. The profile shows over 8,500 clones, about 64% of them singletons. The specimen sequenced was normal breast tissue next to the tumor. These receptor sequences come from a person aged 55 to 75 with breast cancer.

The chain recombines TRBV11-2 with TRBJ2-3; the match to TRBD2 covers 10 bases. Trimming at V came to 3 bases and at J to 0 bases, leaving 3 bases not matched to a gene. The CDR3 contains 16 residues. Germline CDR1 and CDR2: SGHAT and FQNNGV. CDR3 sequence: CASSFGLAASTDTQYF. The CDR3 region has the DNA TGTGCCAGCAGCTTCGGACTAGCGGCCAGCACAGATACGCAGTATTTT.

The rearrangement uses TRBV29-1 and TRBJ1-1; TRBD1 might be the D (6 bases). The CDR3 has 12 residues. Germline values: CDR1 SQVTM, CDR2 ANQGSEA. V was trimmed by 3 bases and J by 5 bases, leaving 10 bases between them. In DNA, the CDR3 is TGCAGCGTTGAGGGGGCAGGGACTGAAGCTTTCTTT. Protein product: CSVEGAGTEAFF. The whole variable domain, filled in from reference TRBV29-1 and TRBJ1-1, reads SAVISQKPSRDICQRGTSLTIQCQVDSQVTMMFWYRQQPGQSLTLIATANQGSEATYESGFVIDKFPISRPNLTFSTLTVSNMSPEDSSIYLCSVEGAGTEAFFGQGTRLTVV.

V usage is TRBV4-3 and J usage is TRBJ2-5; a possible D gene is TRBD2 (5 bases). Germline V gene data show CDR1 as LGHNA and CDR2 as YSLEER. The CDR3 is 13 residues long. The V and J ends lost 1 base and 7 bases respectively, with 10 bases between them. CDR3 amino acids: CASSQGEGGTQYF. The CDR3 DNA reads as TGCGCCAGCAGCCAAGGAGAAGGAGGGACCCAGTACTTC.

The CDR3 DNA is TGTGCCAGCAGCAACTCTACGGCCCATAGCAACACCGGGGAGCTGTTTTTT. Protein product: CASSNSTAHSNTGELFF. This rearrangement joins TRBV21-1 to TRBJ2-2; the table calls TRBD2, which could not be checked here. TRBV21-1 is tagged as a pseudogene. The CDR3 loop spans 17 amino acids.

The V call is TRBV15, the J call TRBJ2-6; possible D gene TRBD1, 5 bases. The germline V gene has CDR1 LNHNV and CDR2 YYDKDF (reference sequence). With 2 bases removed from V and 2 bases from J, the gap between germline ends came to 10 bases. CDR3 size: 16 residues. CDR3 in amino acids: CATSRSTGAGANVLTF. CDR3 DNA sequence: TGTGCCACCAGCAGATCTACAGGTGCTGGGGCCAACGTCCTGACTTTC. Full variable domain (missing parts from reference TRBV15 and TRBJ2-6): DAMVIQNPRYQVTQFGKPVTLSCSQTLNHNVMYWYQQKSSQAPKLLFHYYDKDFNNEADTPDNFQSRRPNTSFCFLDIRSPGLGDTAMYLCATSRSTGAGANVLTFGAGSRLTVL.

The chain is built from TRBV7-9 and TRBJ1-5; D might be TRBD1 (5 bases). Trimming stripped 6 bases from V and 7 bases from J, with 13 bases between. From germline, CDR1 is SEHNR and CDR2 FQNEAQ (reference sequence). The CDR3 covers 13 residues. As DNA, the CDR3 is TGTGCCAGCAGTCCCCAGGGAAGGCAGCCCCAGCATTTT. Encoded protein: CASSPQGRQPQHF.

The chain employs TRBV19 and TRBJ1-3, with D hard to call. Germline CDR1 LNHDA, CDR2 SQIVND (reference sequence). This CDR3 region has 13 residues. V dropped 7 bases and J dropped 3 bases, with 10 bases sitting between them. The DNA of the CDR3 is TGTGCCAGTAAGCGTCGGAATGGAAACACCATATATTTT. Protein product: CASKRRNGNTIYF.

The chain couples TRBV30 to TRBJ1-3; D uncertain. CDR3 length: 13 amino acids. Trimming stripped 3 bases from V and 3 bases from J, with 9 bases between. Germline loops: CDR1 GTSNPN, CDR2 SVGIG (reference sequence). The CDR3 bases are TGTGCCTGGAGCTTCACGGTTGGAAACACCATATATTTT. As protein: CAWSFTVGNTIYF.

This chain links TRBV4-3 with TRBJ2-7; TRBD1 matches 10 bases. The V gene end was trimmed by 0 bases and the J gene end by 2 bases; junction bases not matched to a gene: 4. Germline V gene lookup returns CDR1 LGHNA and CDR2 YSLEER. This CDR3 contains 16 residues. The chain's CDR3 is CASSQDEDRGTYEQYF. In DNA, the CDR3 is TGCGCCAGCAGCCAAGATGAGGACAGGGGGACCTACGAGCAGTACTTC.

J is TRBJ1-1 and V is TRBV19; D is possibly TRBD1 (5 bases). Germline V CDR1 and CDR2: LNHDA, SQIVND (reference sequence). The CDR3 totals 16 residues. V was clipped by 7 bases and J by 1 base, with 19 bases between them. DNA for the CDR3: TGTGCCAGTAAGATGCCGGCGGGGGGTGGGAACACTGAAGCTTTCTTT. Residues: CASKMPAGGGNTEAFF.

Written as DNA, the CDR3 is TGTGCCAGCAACTCAGGGGACCGGACTAACTATGGCTACACCTTC. This encodes CASNSGDRTNYGYTF. The V and J genes are TRBV7-8 and TRBJ1-2; the D gene is possibly TRBD1 (6 bases). CDR1 and CDR2 from the germline V gene are SGHVS and FQNEAQ. Deletions cut 7 bases from V and 0 bases from J, with 15 bases between. The CDR3 runs 15 residues.

V usage is TRBV30 and J usage is TRBJ1-5; 8 bases align to TRBD1. The junction had 8 bases not matched to a gene; V was cut back by 5 bases and J by 2 bases. There are 15 residues in the CDR3. Germline V gives CDR1 GTSNPN, CDR2 SVGIG (reference sequence). The CDR3 nucleotides read TGTGCCTGGGAGACAGGGGCCCCAGGCAATCAGCCCCAGCATTTT. Amino acids: CAWETGAPGNQPQHF. The full variable domain, in which reference TRBV30 and TRBJ1-5 provide the parts outside the CDR3, is SQTIHQWPATLVQPVGSPLSLECTVEGTSNPNLYWYRQAAGRGLQLLFYSVGIGQISSEVPQNLSASRPQDRQFILSSKKLLLSDSGFYLCAWETGAPGNQPQHFGDGTRLSIL.

This rearrangement joins TRBV19 to TRBJ2-5, with 9 bases matching TRBD2. The length of the CDR3 is 18 residues. The V and J ends lost 3 bases and 5 bases, in that order; junction bases with no gene match: 16. Germline lookup yields CDR1 LNHDA and CDR2 SQIVND (reference sequence). The CDR3 protein is CASSIGGGGSGRRETQYF. The CDR3 DNA sequence: TGTGCCAGTAGTATTGGAGGGGGCGGAAGCGGGAGGCGGGAGACCCAGTACTTC.

A single count supports this clone. The V call is TRBV28, the J call TRBJ2-3, with 8 nucleotides matching TRBD2. The ends lost 3 bases at V and 1 base at J; junction bases unmatched: 3. Per germline, CDR1 MDHEN and CDR2 SYDVKM. The CDR3 runs 15 residues. CDR3 coding DNA: TGTGCCAGCAGTTTCGGGAGGGGGGGCACAGATACGCAGTATTTT. It encodes CASSFGRGGTDTQYF.

This sequence joins TRBV13 and TRBJ2-7; 8 bases agree with TRBD2. With V trimmed by 3 bases and J by 1 base, 5 bases remained unmatched. The CDR3 sequence is 15 residues long. The V gene's germline CDR1 is PRHDT and CDR2 FYEKMQ (reference sequence). The CDR3 is CASSFPRGGSYEQYF. In nucleotides, the CDR3 is TGTGCCAGCAGCTTCCCCCGGGGGGGTTCCTACGAGCAGTACTTC.

This clone was recorded a few times. This sequence joins TRBV19 and TRBJ2-7; TRBD2 agrees at 7 bases. There are 16 residues in the CDR3. V lost 3 bases and J lost 2; bases outside the gene matches: 10. From germline, CDR1 is LNHDA and CDR2 SQIVND (reference sequence). The CDR3 loop reads CASSIKFPSGPYEQYF. The CDR3 region has the DNA TGTGCCAGTAGTATTAAGTTCCCTAGCGGCCCCTACGAGCAGTACTTC.

V and J are TRBV13 and TRBJ1-1; 7 positions agree with TRBD1. The ends lost 3 bases at V and 8 bases at J; junction bases unmatched: 3. Germline lookup yields CDR1 PRHDT and CDR2 FYEKMQ (reference sequence). CDR3 length equals 12 residues. The CDR3 sequence is CASSFRDREAFF. In DNA form, the CDR3 reads TGTGCCAGCAGCTTCCGGGACAGAGAAGCTTTCTTT.

The chain combines TRBV5-6 with TRBJ2-1; no clear D. V lost 3 bases and J 6 bases, leaving 13 bases between the germline ends. This CDR3 contains 14 residues. Germline-derived CDR1 and CDR2 are SGHDT and YYEEEE. CDR3 loop: CASSSYSQSNEQFF. The CDR3 nucleotides read TGTGCCAGCAGCTCGTACTCACAGTCCAATGAGCAGTTCTTC. Full variable domain (remainder filled in from reference TRBV5-6 and TRBJ2-1): DAGVTQSPTHLIKTRGQQVTLRCSPKSGHDTVSWYQQALGQGPQFIFQYYEEEERQRGNFPDRFSGHQFPNYSSELNVNALLLGDSALYLCASSSYSQSNEQFFGPGTRLTVL.

The genes are TRBV27 and TRBJ1-5; no clear D gene. CDR3 length equals 12 residues. Germline assignment: CDR1 MNHEY and CDR2 SMNVEV (reference sequence). The germline V and J ends were trimmed by 8 bases and 3 bases, with 8 bases remaining between them. The CDR3 DNA follows: TGTGCCAGCGGAGAAGACAATCAGCCCCAGCATTTT. The encoded protein is CASGEDNQPQHF.

The gene calls are TRBV19 and TRBJ1-1; 8 nucleotides agree with TRBD1. This CDR3 region has 16 residues. V was clipped by 3 bases and J by 5 bases; unmatched bases: 11. Looked up from germline, CDR1 is LNHDA and CDR2 is SQIVND (reference sequence). CDR3 coding DNA: TGTGCCAGTAGTATCACCCGACAGGGGAGTTTTACTGAAGCTTTCTTT. Translation: CASSITRQGSFTEAFF. Using reference TRBV19 and TRBJ1-1 for the parts outside the CDR3, the full variable domain is DGGITQSPKYLFRKEGQNVTLSCEQNLNHDAMYWYRQDPGQGLRLIYYSQIVNDFQKGDIAEGYSVSREKKESFPLTVTSAQKNPTAFYLCASSITRQGSFTEAFFGQGTRLTVV.

This clone has more than one count but fewer than ten. The chain employs TRBV7-9 and TRBJ1-1; D is unclear. The V and J ends lost 3 bases and 4 bases respectively, with 15 bases between them. The germline CDR1 and CDR2 sequences are SEHNR and FQNEAQ (reference sequence). The CDR3 is made up of 15 amino acids. In DNA, the CDR3 is TGTGCCAGCAGCTTTCCGAGGGCGCGGTCCACTGAAGCTTTCTTT. It is translated as CASSFPRARSTEAFF.

This chain links TRBV5-1 with TRBJ2-2; 8 nucleotides agree with TRBD1. The CDR3 contains 14 residues. The germline gives CDR1 SGHRS, CDR2 YFSETQ. After removal of 4 bases from V and 6 bases from J, the junction contained 5 bases not matched to a gene. The DNA of the CDR3 is TGCGCCAGCAGCCAACAGGGGGGAGCCGGGGAGCTGTTTTTT. Its translation: CASSQQGGAGELFF.

This sequence joins TRBV5-4 and TRBJ2-5; 13 nucleotides agree with TRBD2. Germline V CDR1 and CDR2: SGHNT, YYREEE (reference sequence). This CDR3 has 16 amino acids. J lost 5 bases, V lost 4 bases, and 8 bases had no gene match. As DNA, the CDR3 is TGTGCCAGCAGCACCGGACTAGCGGGAGCGTTGGAGACCCAGTACTTC. Protein: CASSTGLAGALETQYF.

This clone was picked up one time. The chain has TRBV27 and TRBJ1-1; possible D gene TRBD1, 6 bases. Germline values: CDR1 MNHEY, CDR2 SMNVEV (reference sequence). The CDR3 loop spans 13 amino acids. Trimming removed 6 bases at V and 5 bases at J, with 13 bases between. The CDR3 loop reads CASRTGQWTEAFF. The CDR3 DNA reads TGTGCCAGCAGGACAGGACAGTGGACTGAAGCTTTCTTT.

The rearrangement joins TRBV11-2 to TRBJ2-1; D gene unclear. CDR1 is SGHAT and CDR2 is FQNNGV in the germline V gene. CDR3 length: 14 residues. Trimming took off 0 bases at V and 6 bases at J, with 9 bases between the two ends. The CDR3 DNA reads as TGTGCCAGCAGCTTAGATCCGTTTCCCAATGAGCAGTTCTTC. Protein product: CASSLDPFPNEQFF.

The V and J genes are TRBV5-6 and TRBJ2-1, with D perhaps matching TRBD2 (6 bases). CDR3 length: 13 residues. Between the trimmed V and J ends, which lost 5 bases and 7 bases, there was a span of 13 bases. Germline CDR1 reads SGHDT; CDR2 reads YYEEEE. For the CDR3, the DNA is TGTGCCAGCAGGCCGGCGGGGCCGAATGAGCAGTTCTTC. Protein product: CASRPAGPNEQFF. The variable domain in full, with the rest retrieved from reference TRBV5-6 and TRBJ2-1, is DAGVTQSPTHLIKTRGQQVTLRCSPKSGHDTVSWYQQALGQGPQFIFQYYEEEERQRGNFPDRFSGHQFPNYSSELNVNALLLGDSALYLCASRPAGPNEQFFGPGTRLTVL.

The V call is TRBV10-3, the J call TRBJ2-1; D is ambiguous. Germline CDR1 ENHRY, CDR2 SYGVKD. This CDR3 contains 12 residues. Trimming cost V 9 bases and J 3 bases, with 9 bases left between them. DNA for the CDR3: TGTGCCATTGGTTACGGCTACAATGAGCAGTTCTTC. Its translation is CAIGYGYNEQFF.

V gene TRBV7-6 combines with J gene TRBJ1-1; no reliable D call. CDR1 is SGHVS, CDR2 FNYEAQ, per germline. The ends were cut back, 4 bases at V and 0 bases at J, with 6 bases in the middle. This CDR3 region has 13 residues. The CDR3 loop is CASSSNLNTEAFF. CDR3 DNA: TGTGCCAGCAGCTCCAACTTGAACACTGAAGCTTTCTTT.

The chain uses TRBV5-4 and TRBJ1-1; D ambiguous. V lost 4 bases and J lost 3, with 16 bases in between. In germline, CDR1 is SGHNT, CDR2 YYREEE (reference sequence). The CDR3 is made up of 15 amino acids. The CDR3 spells CASSPPRGLDTEAFF. CDR3 coding DNA: TGTGCCAGCAGCCCACCGCGAGGGTTAGACACTGAAGCTTTCTTT.